Listed below are T cell receptor beta chains from one sample, sequenced in a study of blood T cell repertoires in COVID-19. Assay: immunoSEQ multiplex PCR; the TCRdb copy retains only in-frame clones and omits some. The sample holds some 230,000 clones, 70% to 85% seen once. Sequenced input: PBMCs or T cells enriched from blood (not recorded which). The source of these receptors is a middle-aged woman with acute COVID-19. Both conserved end residues are part of each CDR3. A D gene is named only where the DNA matches it firmly. Only some rows state a clone size, as once, few, many or a class for expanded clones.

TRBV5-1	-	TRBD2	TRBJ2-5	CASSLGLAGDTQETQYF	TGCGCCAGCAGCTTGGGCCTAGCGGGGGACACTCAAGAGACCCAGTACTTC
TRBV30	-	-	TRBJ1-5	CAWSSGPNQPQHF	TGTGCCTGGAGTTCAGGGCCAAATCAGCCCCAGCATTTT
TRBV10-1	-	TRBD2	TRBJ2-3	CASNETSGTSKADTQYF	TGCGCCAGCAACGAGACTAGCGGGACCAGCAAGGCAGATACGCAGTATTTT
TRBV28	-	TRBD2	TRBJ2-5	CASSPGLAGGSETQYF	TGTGCCAGCAGTCCGGGCCTAGCGGGAGGATCAGAGACCCAGTACTTC
TRBV30	-	-	TRBJ1-3	CAWSLERFAGGNTIYF	TGTGCCTGGAGTCTCGAAAGGTTCGCGGGAGGAAACACCATATATTTT
TRBV7-2	-	TRBD1	TRBJ1-1	CASATGGNTEAFF	TGTGCCAGCGCTACAGGGGGCAACACTGAAGCTTTCTTT
TRBV7-2	-	TRBD2	TRBJ2-5	CASSLVGTSGQETQYF	TGTGCCAGCAGCTTAGTAGGGACTAGCGGCCAAGAGACCCAGTACTTC
TRBV19	-	TRBD1	TRBJ1-2	CASTDRGLGYTF	TGTGCCAGTACGGACAGGGGGCTTGGCTACACCTTC
TRBV5-4	-	-	TRBJ1-2	CASTYTDSDYGYTF	TGTGCCAGCACCTATACGGACAGCGATTATGGCTACACCTTC
TRBV11-2	-	TRBD1	TRBJ1-1	CASWNRDRDTEAFF	TGTGCCAGCTGGAACCGGGACAGGGACACTGAAGCTTTCTTT
TRBV21-1	-	-	TRBJ1-4	CASSRGQGLSIPTNEKLFF	TGTGCCAGCAGCAGAGGACAGGGGCTCTCAATTCCAACTAATGAAAAACTGTTTTTT
TRBV19	-	-	TRBJ2-3	CASATRDTQYF	TGTGCCAGCGCGACTCGAGATACGCAGTATTTT
TRBV2	-	TRBD1	TRBJ1-2	CASSQGAIPYGYTF	TGTGCCAGCAGTCAGGGGGCGATCCCCTATGGCTACACCTTC
TRBV20-1	-	-	TRBJ1-3	CSASTRYSGNTIYF	TGCAGTGCTAGTACGAGATACTCTGGAAACACCATATATTTT
TRBV6-5	once	-	TRBJ1-5	CASRQGGQNNQPQHF	TGTGCCAGCAGGCAGGGTGGACAGAATAATCAGCCCCAGCATTTT
TRBV6-5	-	TRBD1	TRBJ2-7	CASRIRQGYYEQYF	TGTGCCAGCAGGATAAGACAGGGCTACTACGAGCAGTACTTC
TRBV11-3	-	-	TRBJ2-5	CASSSTGRETQYF	TGTGCCAGCAGCTCGACAGGCAGGGAGACCCAGTACTTC
TRBV2	-	-	TRBJ1-4	CASRSWGGTNEKLFF	TGTGCCAGCAGGTCTTGGGGGGGCACTAATGAAAAACTGTTTTTT
TRBV9	-	TRBD1	TRBJ1-2	CASSPRDRGSLAYGYTF	TGTGCCAGCAGCCCCCGGGACAGGGGGTCTTTAGCCTATGGCTACACCTTC
TRBV5-6	-	TRBD1	TRBJ2-6	CASSRQGSANVLTF	TGTGCCAGCAGCAGACAGGGTTCAGCCAACGTCCTGACTTTC
TRBV18	-	-	TRBJ1-1	CASSNMNTEAFF	TGTGCCAGCTCTAATATGAACACTGAAGCTTTCTTT
TRBV6-1	-	TRBD1	TRBJ2-7	CASSEGTGSSYEQYF	TGTGCCAGCAGTGAGGGGACAGGGAGCTCCTACGAGCAGTACTTC
TRBV7-2	once	-	TRBJ2-3	CASVPTGVADTQYF	TGTGCCAGCGTCCCGACCGGGGTGGCAGATACGCAGTATTTT
TRBV5-1	-	TRBD1	TRBJ1-6	CASSLGTGDHNSPLHF	TGCGCCAGCAGCTTAGGGACAGGAGACCATAATTCACCCCTCCACTTT
TRBV5-8	-	-	TRBJ1-5	CASSVYGGNQPQHF	TGTGCCAGCAGCGTATATGGGGGCAACCAGCCCCAGCATTTT
TRBV9	-	TRBD1	TRBJ1-2	CASSVLAWGQGAGGYTF	TGTGCCAGCAGCGTATTAGCCTGGGGACAGGGGGCCGGTGGCTACACCTTC
TRBV19	-	TRBD1	TRBJ2-7	CASSTTGTGGGEQYF	TGTGCCAGTAGTACCACCGGGACAGGGGGTGGCGAGCAGTACTTC
TRBV24-1	-	TRBD1	TRBJ2-3	CATSDPSGQRHTDTQYF	TGTGCCACCAGTGATCCTTCGGGACAGCGACACACAGATACGCAGTATTTT
TRBV11-2	few	-	TRBJ2-7	CASSLLLAGRQGEQYF	TGTGCCAGCAGCTTGCTCCTAGCCGGACGGCAAGGCGAGCAGTACTTC
TRBV9	-	-	TRBJ2-1	CASSAGTLSYNEQFF	TGTGCCAGCAGCGCCGGGACTCTCTCCTACAATGAGCAGTTCTTC
TRBV7-3	once	-	TRBJ2-5	CASSLRGQETQYF	TGTGCCAGCAGCTTACGGGGGCAAGAGACCCAGTACTTC
TRBV29-1	-	-	TRBJ1-1	CSVERRSTEAFF	TGCAGCGTTGAACGTCGGTCCACTGAAGCTTTCTTT
TRBV5-1	-	-	TRBJ1-2	CASSYGPGDGYTF	TGCGCCAGCAGCTACGGGCCCGGGGATGGCTACACCTTC
TRBV2	-	-	TRBJ2-3	CASSVKRLTDTQYF	TGTGCCAGCAGTGTGAAGCGGCTCACAGATACGCAGTATTTT